What follows are 28 T cell receptor beta chains derived from one specimen sequenced in a study of blood T cell repertoires in COVID-19. Repertoires were generated with immunoSEQ multiplex PCR, while TCRdb's copy carries only in-frame clones and drops some. Of a few hundred thousand clones listed, approximately 83% are singletons. The material sequenced was peripheral blood. All receptors come from a woman aged 55 to 70 with acute or convalescent COVID-19.

J is TRBJ1-4 and V is TRBV29-1; D gene ambiguous. The germline V gene has CDR1 SQVTM and CDR2 ANQGSEA. V was shortened by 4 bases and J by 5 bases, with 5 bases between the two germline ends. The CDR3 spans 11 residues. CDR3 in amino acids: CSVAVNEKLFF. The CDR3 nucleotides read TGCAGCGTTGCCGTGAATGAAAAACTGTTTTTT.

The CDR3 sequence is CASSLLTVNTEAFF. The CDR3 DNA follows: TGCGCCAGCAGCTTGCTTACAGTGAACACTGAAGCTTTCTTT. This chain joins TRBV5-1 and TRBJ1-1; D is unresolved. In germline, CDR1 is SGHRS, CDR2 YFSETQ. Trimming removed 1 base at V and 0 bases at J, with 7 bases between. The CDR3 consists of 14 residues.

The chain recombines TRBV19 with TRBJ2-7; 10 bases match TRBD2. Germline V lookup: CDR1 LNHDA, CDR2 SQIVND (reference sequence). Trimming took 2 bases from V and 4 from J; bases not matched to a gene: 14. The CDR3 length is 18 residues. CDR3 DNA sequence: TGTGCCAGTAGTATAATTGGGCCTGCTAGCGGGGGACTTTACGAGCAGTACTTC. It codes for CASSIIGPASGGLYEQYF.

This chain uses TRBV6-5 with TRBJ2-5; maybe TRBD2 (6 bases). Germline assignment: CDR1 MNHEY and CDR2 SVGAGI. V was clipped by 10 bases and J by 4 bases, with 16 bases between them. This CDR3 has 13 amino acids. CDR3 sequence (DNA): TGTGCCACCGGGGGAGCGAGGGGAGAGACCCAGTACTTC. Translated, it gives CATGGARGETQYF.

This clone has a single count. CDR3 DNA: TGCGCCAGCAGCCCCGAGGGACTAGCGGGAGGTACCCAGTACTTC. It is translated as CASSPEGLAGGTQYF. The chain is built from TRBV5-1 and TRBJ2-5, with 15 bases that match TRBD2. Germline-derived CDR1 and CDR2 are SGHRS and YFSETQ. V was clipped by 4 bases and J by 8 bases; unmatched bases: 6. The CDR3 is 15 residues long.

This chain joins TRBV11-1 and TRBJ1-2; 7 positions match TRBD1. The CDR3 covers 13 residues. In germline, CDR1 is SGHAT, CDR2 FQDESV (reference sequence). J gave up 8 bases and V 3 bases, and 6 bases lay outside the gene matches. The CDR3 coding sequence is TGTGCCAGCAGCTTGGGGCAGGGGGTCGGCTACACCTTC. Translating it yields CASSLGQGVGYTF.

The genes are TRBV7-9 and TRBJ2-1; 7 positions match TRBD2. This CDR3 region has 16 residues. Germline assignment: CDR1 SEHNR and CDR2 FQNEAQ (reference sequence). After removal of 2 bases from V and 8 bases from J, the junction contained 12 bases not matched to a gene. Here the CDR3 DNA reads TGTGCCAGCAGCTTATCGAGGGCAGGGAGGGATGATGAGCAGTTCTTC. Translating gives CASSLSRAGRDDEQFF.

V and J are TRBV5-4 and TRBJ2-3; the D gene is possibly TRBD1 (6 bases). The CDR3 loop spans 17 amino acids. V was pared by 3 bases and J by 3 bases, with 20 bases between. The germline gives CDR1 SGHNT, CDR2 YYREEE (reference sequence). The CDR3 region is CASSSPSWGRGTDTQYF. The CDR3 DNA reads TGTGCCAGCAGCTCCCCTTCCTGGGGGCGAGGGACAGATACGCAGTATTTT. The entire variable domain, with the rest obtained from reference TRBV5-4 and TRBJ2-3, is as follows: ETGVTQSPTHLIKTRGQQVTLRCSSQSGHNTVSWYQQALGQGPQFIFQYYREEENGRGNFPPRFSGLQFPNYSSELNVNALELDDSALYLCASSSPSWGRGTDTQYFGPGTRLTVL.

V usage is TRBV29-1 and J usage is TRBJ2-5, with D hard to call. The germline V gene has CDR1 SQVTM and CDR2 ANQGSEA. V dropped 5 bases and J dropped 4 bases, with 11 bases sitting between them. The CDR3 consists of 12 residues. The CDR3 nucleotides read TGCAGCGTTCAGGTGATTGGAGAGACCCAGTACTTC. Translating gives CSVQVIGETQYF.

This clone was seen once. The gene calls are TRBV18 and TRBJ1-5, with D maybe TRBD1 (6 bases). Trimming took 2 bases from V and 4 from J, leaving 18 bases between them. The length of the CDR3 is 17 residues. Germline V gene data show CDR1 as KGHSH and CDR2 as LQKENI. The CDR3 loop is CASSPTTLDRWNQPQHF. The CDR3 DNA is TGTGCCAGCTCACCAACGACCCTAGACAGGTGGAATCAGCCCCAGCATTTT.

This chain's CDR3 is CASSEPPRLGRGNTEAFF. The CDR3 bases are TGCGCCAGCAGTGAGCCCCCTAGGTTGGGGCGAGGGAACACTGAAGCTTTCTTT. V gene TRBV10-1 combines with J gene TRBJ1-1, with D perhaps TRBD1 (5 bases). The CDR3 is made up of 18 amino acids. Germline CDR1 and CDR2: WNHNN and SYGVQD (reference sequence). The V end was cut by 2 bases, the J end by 1 base, with 20 bases between.

This chain connects TRBV5-6 to TRBJ2-7, with D possibly matching TRBD1 (5 bases). V lost 1 base and J 0 bases, leaving 8 bases between the germline ends. The germline V gene has CDR1 SGHDT and CDR2 YYEEEE. The CDR3 totals 14 residues. CDR3 sequence: CASSLYRGSYEQYF. The CDR3 DNA follows: TGTGCCAGCAGCTTGTATAGGGGCTCCTACGAGCAGTACTTC.

Only a few counts were recorded for this clone. The chain joins TRBV6-5 to TRBJ1-6; 9 bases are shared with TRBD1. Looked up from germline, CDR1 is MNHEY and CDR2 is SVGAGI. The CDR3 covers 15 residues. After removal of 2 bases from V and 6 bases from J, the junction contained 2 bases not matched to a gene. The CDR3 region is CASSYGTGSNSPLHF. In nucleotides, the CDR3 is TGTGCCAGCAGTTACGGGACAGGGTCTAATTCACCCCTCCACTTT.

This rearrangement joins TRBV3-1 (or the pseudogene TRBV3-2) to TRBJ2-3; 11 bases fit TRBD2. V gave up 4 bases and J gave up 2 bases; unmatched junction bases: 2. The CDR3 totals 15 residues. The germline CDR1 and CDR2 sequences are LGHDT and YNNKEL (reference sequence). The DNA of the CDR3 is TGTGCCAGCAGCCTACTAGCGGGGGCCACAGATACGCAGTATTTT. Protein: CASSLLAGATDTQYF.

This clone was seen just once. The chain recombines TRBV19 with TRBJ2-5, with 9 bases identical to TRBD1. J lost 5 bases, V lost 9 bases, and 10 bases had no gene match. Per germline, CDR1 LNHDA and CDR2 SQIVND (reference sequence). There are 14 residues in the CDR3. The CDR3 is CASGAQGAFETQYF. The CDR3 DNA follows: TGTGCCAGCGGTGCACAGGGGGCGTTTGAGACCCAGTACTTC.

The chain is built from TRBV5-4 and TRBJ2-3; 8 bases fit TRBD2. J lost 1 base, V lost 5 bases, and 15 bases had no gene match. The CDR3 extends over 18 amino acids. Looked up from germline, CDR1 is SGHNT and CDR2 is YYREEE (reference sequence). CDR3 region: CASRRGLAIGGGTDTQYF. The CDR3 DNA sequence: TGTGCCAGCAGACGCGGACTAGCCATAGGGGGAGGCACAGATACGCAGTATTTT.

The chain has TRBV30 and TRBJ1-1, with D maybe TRBD1 (5 bases). Germline V gene lookup returns CDR1 GTSNPN and CDR2 SVGIG (reference sequence). The CDR3 is 12 amino acids. Trimming cost V 1 base and J 5 bases, with 8 bases left between them. CDR3 amino acids: CAWSAGRTEAFF. CDR3 sequence (DNA): TGTGCCTGGAGTGCAGGGAGGACTGAAGCTTTCTTT.

The genes are TRBV2 and TRBJ2-1; D is perhaps TRBD2 (6 bases). The V gene lost 4 bases and the J gene lost 1 base, with 11 bases spanning the gap. The CDR3 consists of 15 residues. CDR1 is SNHLY, CDR2 FYNNEI, per germline. CDR3 sequence: CASSVGGFSYNEQFF. The CDR3 DNA is TGTGCCAGCAGTGTAGGAGGGTTTTCCTACAATGAGCAGTTCTTC.

V gene TRBV6-5 combines with J gene TRBJ2-3; TRBD2 might be the D (6 bases). The germline gives CDR1 MNHEY, CDR2 SVGAGI. There are 14 residues in the CDR3. Trimming took off 5 bases at V and 1 base at J, with 10 bases between the two ends. The CDR3 loop reads CASSPGGGTDTQYF. CDR3 coding DNA: TGTGCCAGCAGTCCCGGCGGGGGCACAGATACGCAGTATTTT.

This clone was detected only a few times. This chain joins TRBV10-3 and TRBJ1-2; 8 nucleotides align to TRBD1. Trimming removed 6 bases from V and 4 bases from J; junction bases left unmatched: 7. The germline V gene encodes CDR1 ENHRY and CDR2 SYGVKD. The CDR3 has 14 residues. The CDR3 loop reads CAISGTGTGYGYTF. The CDR3 bases are TGTGCCATCAGCGGGACAGGAACCGGCTATGGCTACACCTTC.

The gene calls are TRBV18 and TRBJ2-5; D not resolved. V lost 4 bases and J 7 bases, leaving 16 bases between the germline ends. The CDR3 runs 14 residues. Germline values: CDR1 KGHSH, CDR2 LQKENI. In DNA, the CDR3 is TGTGCCAGCTCACGCACGATATCTGCAGGGACCCAGTACTTC. Residues: CASSRTISAGTQYF.

The CDR3 spells CASSQDLLAKNIQYF. CDR3 DNA sequence: TGTGCCAGCAGCCAAGATCTTCTAGCCAAAAACATTCAGTACTTC. The rearrangement joins TRBV3-1 (or the pseudogene TRBV3-2) to TRBJ2-4; D gene unclear. In germline, CDR1 is LGHDT, CDR2 YNNKEL (reference sequence). CDR3 length equals 15 residues. The V end lost 0 bases, the J end lost 0 bases, and 6 bases lay between the germline ends.

This CDR3 reads CASSLDRGIYEQYF. Written as DNA, the CDR3 is TGTGCCAGCAGCTTAGACAGGGGCATCTACGAGCAGTACTTC. V and J are TRBV7-2 and TRBJ2-7; TRBD1 agrees at 7 bases. The germline V gene encodes CDR1 SGHTA and CDR2 FQGNSA. Trimming at V came to 1 base and at J to 3 bases, leaving 3 bases not matched to a gene. The CDR3 has 14 amino acids.

This chain uses TRBV6-5 with TRBJ1-2, with D uncertain. The V gene lost 6 bases and the J gene lost 4 bases, with 3 bases spanning the gap. Germline values: CDR1 MNHEY, CDR2 SVGAGI. The CDR3 is 10 residues long. The chain's CDR3 is CASSSYGYTF. DNA of the CDR3: TGTGCCAGCAGCTCCTATGGCTACACCTTC.

The chain is built from TRBV30 and TRBJ1-1, with D possibly being TRBD1 (6 bases). In germline, CDR1 is GTSNPN, CDR2 SVGIG (reference sequence). Trimming pared 3 bases from V and 5 bases from J, leaving 22 bases between. The CDR3 has 16 residues. CDR3 in amino acids: CAWRGREGVVRTEAFF. The CDR3 DNA is TGTGCCTGGAGGGGACGGGAGGGGGTAGTAAGGACTGAAGCTTTCTTT.

This clone was counted only a few times. The chain combines TRBV7-9 with TRBJ2-7, with TRBD1 identical over 7 bases. The length of the CDR3 is 13 residues. Trimming at V came to 3 bases and at J to 3 bases, leaving 2 bases not matched to a gene. Germline lookup yields CDR1 SEHNR and CDR2 FQNEAQ (reference sequence). The CDR3 region is CASSFQGVYEQYF. The CDR3 DNA follows: TGTGCCAGCAGCTTTCAGGGGGTCTACGAGCAGTACTTC.

This clone was detected only once. The gene calls are TRBV3-1 (or the pseudogene TRBV3-2) and TRBJ2-2; 8 nucleotides agree with TRBD1. The junction had 10 bases not matched to a gene; V was cut back by 0 bases and J by 4 bases. Germline loops: CDR1 LGHDT, CDR2 YNNKEL (reference sequence). The CDR3 has 18 amino acids. The CDR3 bases are TGTGCCAGCAGCCAAGATTATGGCAGGGGGCCCAGCACCGGGGAGCTGTTTTTT. Encoded protein: CASSQDYGRGPSTGELFF.

The chain carries TRBV18 and TRBJ2-2; 12 positions agree with TRBD2. The CDR3 is 17 amino acids. Looked up from germline, CDR1 is KGHSH and CDR2 is LQKENI. Germline trimming cut 1 base from V and 2 bases from J; bases unmatched to any gene: 2. The CDR3 protein is CASSPRTSGTNTGELFF. In DNA, the CDR3 is TGTGCCAGCTCACCACGGACTAGCGGGACCAACACCGGGGAGCTGTTTTTT.